Listed below are T cell receptor beta chains from one sample, sequenced in a study of human T cells and chemical hapten exposure. TCRdb recomputed calls from the RACE reads with MiXCR, one row per CDR3 protein. The table includes roughly 30,000 distinct CDR3 sequences, 6.5% to 9% detected once. Sequencing used whole blood. The receptors shown here come from a human donor in good health. Some clones in this sample may be carry-over from other donors' samples. Both conserved end residues are part of each CDR3. Clone size is shown for a subset of rows, as once, few, many or a class of expanded clone.

many	TRBV9	TRBJ2-1	CASSWGTSGGNNEQFF
many	TRBV4-2	TRBJ1-3	CASSQDLDRRSGNTIYF
few	TRBV6-2/TRBV6-3	TRBJ1-1	CASSPRQGNTEAFF
NA	TRBV4-1	TRBJ1-4	CASSLSGGWEEKLFF
many	TRBV6-2/TRBV6-3	TRBJ2-2	CASSPGYISGGPFSGELFF
many	TRBV10-3	TRBJ2-7	CAIGYEQYF
many	TRBV12-3/TRBV12-4	TRBJ1-6	CASSLSSKSWEGSHF
many	TRBV20-1	TRBJ1-2	CSAQRRQRDGYTF
NA	TRBV5-5	TRBJ2-1	CASSLGRKDEQFF
NA	TRBV29-1	TRBJ2-1	CSVTGTSIHNEQFF
few	TRBV7-9	TRBJ1-2	CASSPLLGHPLYGYTF
NA	TRBV6-2/TRBV6-3	TRBJ1-5	CASSYFAGGARGNQPQHF
few	TRBV29-1	TRBJ1-5	CSVSTGQDSQPQHF
NA	TRBV14	TRBJ1-3	CASSSRDVGQERGGNTIYF
NA	TRBV12-3/TRBV12-4	TRBJ2-1	CASSLARVNEQFF
many	TRBV12-3/TRBV12-4	TRBJ2-3	CASSSADTQYF
NA	TRBV14	TRBJ2-3	CASSQDGGRTQYF
many	TRBV28	TRBJ1-2	CASSRQGENYGYTF
few	TRBV20-1	TRBJ1-6	CSAREGQANSPLHF
NA	TRBV9	TRBJ2-2	CASSVVSTGEQFF
many	TRBV20-1	TRBJ1-4	CSARETTNEKLFF
few	TRBV29-1	TRBJ2-7	CSAAQGSEQYF
many	TRBV20-1	TRBJ1-3	CSARVPGAGSGNTIYF
NA	TRBV5-1	TRBJ2-3	CASSLTGGRTDTQYF
NA	TRBV29-1	TRBJ1-1	CSVDTIRDRGPGTEAFF
many	TRBV10-3	TRBJ2-7	CAIRFDRQSDEQYF
many	TRBV2	TRBJ1-1	CASKLLGSGSTEAFF
few	TRBV20-1	TRBJ1-4	CSARDNSVTDATNEKLFF
many	TRBV11-2	TRBJ2-5	CASSPQVAGETQYF
many	TRBV10-3	TRBJ1-5	CAISFGTDQPQHF
medium-sized	TRBV12-3/TRBV12-4	TRBJ1-1	CASSFGQMNTEAFF
medium-sized	TRBV6-4	TRBJ2-3	CASSEGLDTDTQYF
NA	TRBV12-3/TRBV12-4	TRBJ2-5	CASSQTTGPSETQYF
NA	TRBV20-1	TRBJ1-5	CSATDRASNQPQHF
few	TRBV12-3/TRBV12-4	TRBJ1-2	CASSLRYGDTF
few	TRBV3-1	TRBJ2-2	CASRRGAGELFF
NA	TRBV28	TRBJ1-2	CASSFGQGKSGGYTF
many	TRBV5-1	TRBJ1-5	CASSWAGPSNQPQHF
NA	TRBV5-1	TRBJ2-1	CASSPDSYNEQFF
many	TRBV12-3/TRBV12-4	TRBJ1-5	CASSLGLDQPQHF
NA	TRBV5-1	TRBJ2-3	CASSFDAAGSTDTQYF
NA	TRBV20-1	TRBJ2-5	CSASHIPGTSGGRSETQYF
NA	TRBV3-1	TRBJ2-7	CASSHGTSGNYEQYF
few	TRBV11-2	TRBJ1-1	CASSFNSYGTEAFF